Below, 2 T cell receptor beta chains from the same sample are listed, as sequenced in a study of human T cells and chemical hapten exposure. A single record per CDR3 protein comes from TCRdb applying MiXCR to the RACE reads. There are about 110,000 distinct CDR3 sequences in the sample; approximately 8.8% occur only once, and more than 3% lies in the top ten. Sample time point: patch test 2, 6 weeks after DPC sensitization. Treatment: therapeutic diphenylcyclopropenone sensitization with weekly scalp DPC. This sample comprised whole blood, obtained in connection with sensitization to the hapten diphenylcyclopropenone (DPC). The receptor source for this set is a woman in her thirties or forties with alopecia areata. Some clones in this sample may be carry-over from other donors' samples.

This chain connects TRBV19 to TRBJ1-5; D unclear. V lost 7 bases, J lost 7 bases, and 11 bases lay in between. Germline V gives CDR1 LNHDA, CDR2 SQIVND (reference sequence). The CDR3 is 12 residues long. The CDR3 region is CASNVMGQPQHF. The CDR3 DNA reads TGTGCCAGTAACGTGATGGGGCAGCCCCAGCATTTT.

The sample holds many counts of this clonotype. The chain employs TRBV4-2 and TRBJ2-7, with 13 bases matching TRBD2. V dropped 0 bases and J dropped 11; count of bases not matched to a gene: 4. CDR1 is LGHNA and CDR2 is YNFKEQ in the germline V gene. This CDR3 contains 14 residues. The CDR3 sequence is CASSQDQGLAGEYF. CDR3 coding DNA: TGTGCCAGCAGCCAAGATCAAGGACTAGCGGGGGAGTACTTC.